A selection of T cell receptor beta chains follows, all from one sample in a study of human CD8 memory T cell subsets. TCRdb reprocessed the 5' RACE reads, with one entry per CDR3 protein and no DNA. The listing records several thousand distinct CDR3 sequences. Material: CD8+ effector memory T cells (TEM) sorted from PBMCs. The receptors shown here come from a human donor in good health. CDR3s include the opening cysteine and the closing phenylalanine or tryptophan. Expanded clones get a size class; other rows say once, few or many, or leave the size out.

CASSSGQHGNTIYF	TRBV7-6	medium-sized	TRBJ1-3	14
CASSGNRGQAEAFF	TRBV28	medium-sized	TRBJ1-1	14
CASSPYGGGIQSPYNEQFF	TRBV7-9	-	TRBJ2-1	19
CASSFLGTEAFF	TRBV27	-	TRBJ1-1	12
CASNPTENTEAFF	TRBV6-2/TRBV6-3	-	TRBJ1-1	13
CASSQLAGEIADTQYF	TRBV4-2	-	TRBJ2-3	16
CSVEVGSTEAFF	TRBV29-1	medium-sized	TRBJ1-1	12
CASSPRSAGLVETQYF	TRBV18	-	TRBJ2-5	16
CSAQELGGTSGNRVTGELFF	TRBV29-1	medium-sized	TRBJ2-2	20
CASRGQESYEQYF	TRBV6-2/TRBV6-3	-	TRBJ2-7	13